This is a list of T cell receptor beta chains from one sample in a study of Ad26.COV2.S vaccination and SARS-CoV-2 variants. Assay used: immunoSEQ multiplex PCR; TCRdb lists only in-frame clones, some missing. The sample holds about 330,000 clones, almost 90% seen once. The starting material was peripheral blood, obtained in a trial of Ad26.COV2.S vaccine versus placebo. These TCRs come from a person between 18 and 59 years old who received the Ad26.COV2.S COVID-19 vaccine or a placebo. Both conserved end residues are part of each CDR3. Fields, in order: J gene, V gene, D gene, clone size, CDR3 protein, CDR3 DNA. D genes are given only for firm matches. Clone size appears in some rows only: once, few, many, or a class for an expanded clone.

TRBJ2-5 | TRBV7-9 | . | . | CASSLGGTDQETQYF | TGTGCCAGCAGCTTAGGCGGGACAGATCAAGAGACCCAGTACTTC
TRBJ1-2 | TRBV7-8 | TRBD1 | . | CASSLGRAGGGYGYTF | TGTGCCAGCAGCTTAGGGAGGGCAGGGGGCGGCTATGGCTACACCTTC
TRBJ1-4 | TRBV18 | TRBD1 | . | CASSPTWTGNEGKLFF | TGTGCCAGCTCACCAACGTGGACAGGGAACGAGGGAAAACTGTTTTTT
TRBJ2-7 | TRBV10-3 | . | once | CAISATGQTYEQYF | TGTGCCATCAGTGCTACAGGACAGACCTACGAGCAGTACTTC
TRBJ2-7 | TRBV6-5 | TRBD2 | . | CASSTRLAGDEQYF | TGTGCCAGCAGTACCCGACTAGCGGGGGATGAGCAGTACTTC
TRBJ2-5 | TRBV18 | TRBD2 | . | CASSPTSRETQYF | TGTGCCAGCTCCCCGACTAGCCGAGAGACCCAGTACTTC
TRBJ1-2 | TRBV5-6 | . | . | CASSLYSPYGYTF | TGTGCCAGCAGCTTGTACAGCCCCTATGGCTACACCTTC
TRBJ2-2 | TRBV10-2 | TRBD2 | . | CASRGGTNTGELFF | TGCGCCAGCAGGGGGGGGACGAACACCGGGGAGCTGTTTTTT
TRBJ2-1 | TRBV19 | TRBD2 | once | CASSMGTSGNEQFF | TGTGCCAGTAGTATGGGAACTAGCGGTAATGAGCAGTTCTTC
TRBJ2-2 | TRBV7-9 | TRBD1 | . | CASSHGTGYTGELFF | TGTGCCAGCAGCCACGGGACAGGCTACACCGGGGAGCTGTTTTTT
TRBJ1-1 | TRBV27 | . | . | CASSPYTGAQAEAFF | TGTGCCAGCAGTCCCTATACCGGGGCCCAGGCTGAAGCTTTCTTT
TRBJ2-1 | TRBV7-9 | TRBD1 | . | CASSLSPTGGRNEQFF | TGTGCCAGCAGCTTATCTCCGACAGGGGGTAGAAATGAGCAGTTCTTC
TRBJ1-2 | TRBV2 | . | . | CASSGSANYGYTF | TGTGCCAGCAGTGGATCAGCTAACTATGGCTACACCTTC